This TCR beta chain was observed in a study of T cell repertoires in cytomegalovirus infection. Study-level background: TCR beta signatures that were public indicated CMV infection and matching HLA type. The study's findings and limits: Pooled public TCR beta family frequency picked out CMV carriers with the relevant HLA. CMV-specific TCR beta clonotypes restricted by HLA-C dominated the ex vivo response.

MiXCR, run by TCRdb on the reads, gives a single entry per CDR3 protein. The sample lists 210,000 or so distinct CDR3 sequences, around 6.4% occurring once. The CDR3 totals 15 residues. The germline gives CDR1 SGHTA, CDR2 FQGNSA. The V and J ends lost 2 bases and 2 bases respectively, with 12 bases between them. This clonotype was observed at least ten times. Its antigen is still unknown. The material sequenced was PBMCs. The origin of this receptor is a human donor in good health (CMV status not recorded). Some clones in this sample may be carry-over from other donors' samples. The chain carries TRBV7-2 and TRBJ1-2; D is undetermined. CDR3 region: CASSLSLDGNYGYTF. The CDR3 DNA reads as TGTGCCAGCAGCTTAAGTCTTGACGGAAACTATGGCTACACCTTC.